These 24 T cell receptor beta chains originate from one sample sequenced in a study of post-analysis software for immune sequencing data. Unique molecular identifiers featured in each of the TCR beta cDNA libraries. TCRdb re-derived calls from the PCR reads in MiXCR, one entry per CDR3 protein. The sample lists almost 700,000 distinct CDR3 sequences, approximately 60% occurring once. General study findings and limits: Patients showed TRBV5-6, TRBV5-1 and TRBV20-1 among about five TRBV segments more frequent than in controls.

No cognate antigen is known for these TCRs. Sequencing input: blood. These TCRs come from a girl aged 2-10 years with multiple sclerosis.

The rearrangement uses TRBV5-1 and TRBJ2-7; 8 bases fit TRBD1. This CDR3 region has 15 residues. Germline CDR1 SGHRS, CDR2 YFSETQ. J gave up 1 base and V 5 bases, and 8 bases lay outside the gene matches. The DNA of the CDR3 is TGCGCCAGCAGTCCTGAGACAGGGGATTCCTACGAGCAGTACTTC. It translates to CASSPETGDSYEQYF. Full variable domain (rest looked up from reference TRBV5-1 and TRBJ2-7): KAGVTQTPRYLIKTRGQQVTLSCSPISGHRSVSWYQQTPGQGLQFLFEYFSETQRNKGNFPGRFSGRQFSNSRSEMNVSTLELGDSALYLCASSPETGDSYEQYFGPGTRLTVT.

This CDR3 reads CASSLVLAVEGDTQYF. The CDR3 region has the DNA TGTGCCAGCAGCTTAGTACTAGCGGTAGAGGGGGATACGCAGTATTTT. V usage is TRBV7-6 and J usage is TRBJ2-3, with 8 bases aligning to TRBD2. The ends lost 1 base at V and 6 bases at J; junction bases unmatched: 9. The CDR3 runs 16 residues. Germline-derived CDR1 and CDR2 are SGHVS and FNYEAQ.

The chain carries TRBV7-2 and TRBJ2-1; D is possibly TRBD1 or TRBD2 (5 bases each). CDR3 length: 15 amino acids. V lost 3 bases and J lost 8, with 17 bases in between. Germline V gene data show CDR1 as SGHTA and CDR2 as FQGNSA. The CDR3 sequence: CASSFTGTGFHEQFF. Here the CDR3 DNA reads TGTGCCAGCAGCTTTACCGGGACCGGGTTCCATGAGCAGTTCTTC.

This chain connects TRBV20-1 to TRBJ1-2, with D possibly matching TRBD1 (6 bases). The V end was cut by 2 bases, the J end by 4 bases, with 11 bases between. Germline V gives CDR1 DFQATT, CDR2 SNEGSKA (reference sequence). This CDR3 contains 13 residues. Written as DNA, the CDR3 is TGCAGTGCTAGATTTGGCAGGGGCTATGGCTACACCTTC. Its translation: CSARFGRGYGYTF.

This clonotype was seen a few times. The DNA of the CDR3 is TGCGCCAGCAGTCGCGACAGGGAGGGGTATGGCTACACCTTC. Translating it yields CASSRDREGYGYTF. The chain links TRBV4-3 to TRBJ1-2; TRBD1 agrees at 7 bases. The CDR3 has 14 residues. V shed 6 bases and J 5 bases; nucleotides not matched to a gene: 9. Germline V gene lookup returns CDR1 LGHNA and CDR2 YSLEER.

This chain joins TRBV5-6 and TRBJ2-7, with 9 nucleotides matching TRBD2. This CDR3 has 14 residues. J gave up 0 bases and V 7 bases, and 5 bases lay outside the gene matches. Looked up from germline, CDR1 is SGHDT and CDR2 is YYEEEE. The CDR3 DNA follows: TGTGCCAGCCGCGGGAGGGGCCTCTCCTACGAGCAGTACTTC. Amino acids: CASRGRGLSYEQYF.

V gene TRBV12-3 or TRBV12-4 combines with J gene TRBJ2-1; the D is unclear. The CDR3 covers 16 residues. Trimming stripped 5 bases from V and 8 bases from J, with 22 bases between. The CDR3, as DNA: TGTGCCAGCAGTATGGGGATGGGCCTCGCCCTCTATGAGCAGTTCTTC. It encodes CASSMGMGLALYEQFF.

This clonotype occurred a few times. The chain recombines TRBV7-2 with TRBJ2-5; D not resolved. Germline V CDR1 and CDR2: SGHTA, FQGNSA. CDR3 length: 13 amino acids. Trimming stripped 4 bases from V and 5 bases from J, with 11 bases between. The CDR3 DNA reads as TGTGCCAGCAGCTCAGTGGGCTTGGAGACCCAGTACTTC. This codes for CASSSVGLETQYF.

This clonotype has only a few counts. The chain couples TRBV10-2 to TRBJ2-5; perhaps D is TRBD1 or TRBD2 (5 bases each). The V gene's germline CDR1 is WSHSY and CDR2 SAAADI. The V gene lost 3 bases and the J gene lost 7 bases, with 12 bases spanning the gap. This CDR3 has 13 amino acids. This CDR3 is CASSDPGRLTQYF. In DNA form, the CDR3 reads TGCGCCAGCAGTGACCCGGGACGGTTGACCCAGTACTTC.

This clonotype was found a few times. The chain employs TRBV9 and TRBJ2-7, with 11 bases fitting TRBD2. Germline CDR1 is SGDLS and CDR2 is YYNGEE. With 2 bases clipped from V and 5 bases from J, the junction kept 0 bases outside the gene matches. The CDR3 length is 13 residues. CDR3 bases: TGTGCCAGCAGCGTGGGACTAGCGGACGAGCAGTACTTC. Translation gives CASSVGLADEQYF.

This clonotype came up once. One end of the junction is discordant with germline, which a read error may explain. J is TRBJ2-7 and V is TRBV9, with 8 bases aligning to TRBD1. Germline V CDR1 and CDR2: SGDLS, YYNGEE. This CDR3 contains 15 residues. The DNA of the CDR3 is TGTGCCAGCAGCGCCGGGACAGGACTCTCCTACGAGCAGTGCTTC. Its translation is CASSAGTGLSYEQCF.

This clonotype was seen only a few times. The chain combines TRBV10-3 with TRBJ2-1, with TRBD2 matching over 9 bases. Trimming took 0 bases from V and 4 from J; bases not matched to a gene: 10. The V gene's germline CDR1 is ENHRY and CDR2 SYGVKD. This CDR3 is built from 18 residues. The CDR3 nucleotides are TGTGCCATCAGTGAGTCGCGCCTGACTAGCGGACAATACAATGAGCAGTTCTTC. Translated: CAISESRLTSGQYNEQFF.

This chain uses TRBV20-1 with TRBJ1-2; 8 nucleotides match TRBD1. The germline gives CDR1 DFQATT, CDR2 SNEGSKA (reference sequence). The CDR3 sequence is 14 residues long. Trimming at V came to 0 bases and at J to 8 bases, leaving 8 bases not matched to a gene. The CDR3, as DNA: TGCAGTGCTAGAGAGGACAGGGTAGACTGGGGCTACACCTTC. This codes for CSAREDRVDWGYTF.

The table lists this clonotype with a few counts. CDR3 amino acids: CASSLLAGITDTQYF. The CDR3 DNA sequence: TGTGCCAGCAGCTTATTAGCGGGGATCACAGATACGCAGTATTTT. The V and J genes are TRBV13 and TRBJ2-3, with 8 nucleotides matching TRBD2. This CDR3 region has 15 residues. Germline V gene sequence: CDR1 PRHDT, CDR2 FYEKMQ (reference sequence). The V segment lost 2 bases and the J segment 2 bases; nucleotides outside the gene matches: 3.

V usage is TRBV7-2 and J usage is TRBJ2-5; 9 bases align to TRBD2. CDR3 length: 16 residues. Germline CDR1 reads SGHTA; CDR2 reads FQGNSA. Unmatched junction bases numbered 8, after V lost 3 bases and J lost 3 bases. Here the CDR3 reads CASSFYDGLAKETQYF. The DNA for the CDR3 is TGTGCCAGCAGCTTCTACGACGGACTAGCGAAAGAGACCCAGTACTTC.

This clonotype was found a few times. J is TRBJ2-1 and V is TRBV7-9, with TRBD1 identical over 10 bases. V shed 3 bases, J shed 7 bases, and the junction held 3 bases outside the gene matches. CDR3 length equals 14 residues. Per germline, CDR1 SEHNR and CDR2 FQNEAQ (reference sequence). CDR3 sequence: CASSLDRGVNEQFF. The CDR3 DNA reads as TGTGCCAGCAGCTTGGACAGGGGGGTGAATGAGCAGTTCTTC. Full variable domain (rest looked up from reference TRBV7-9 and TRBJ2-1): DTGVSQNPRHKITKRGQNVTFRCDPISEHNRLYWYRQTLGQGPEFLTYFQNEAQLEKSRLLSDRFSAERPKGSFSTLEIQRTEQGDSAMYLCASSLDRGVNEQFFGPGTRLTVL.

The chain employs TRBV7-2 and TRBJ2-1, with a tentative D call TRBD2 (7 bases). This CDR3 has 15 residues. V was shortened by 0 bases and J by 4 bases, with 10 bases between the two germline ends. CDR1 and CDR2 (germline): SGHTA, FQGNSA. This CDR3 reads CASSLAGGQYNEQFF. The CDR3 DNA reads TGTGCCAGCAGCTTAGCGGGGGGGCAGTACAATGAGCAGTTCTTC.

The CDR3 reads CASRPGTTAESQYF. The CDR3 region has the DNA TGTGCCAGCAGACCCGGGACCACGGCAGAATCCCAGTATTTT. The V and J genes are TRBV9 and TRBJ2-3, with D tentatively TRBD1 or TRBD2 (5 bases each). Germline CDR1 reads SGDLS; CDR2 reads YYNGEE. V was cut by 5 bases and J by 12 bases, with 22 bases left in between. This CDR3 is built from 14 residues.

CDR3 sequence (DNA): TGTGCCAGCAGCGCCCCGGTGAGCTCTGGGGCCAACGTCCTGACTTTC. Amino acids: CASSAPVSSGANVLTF. The V call is TRBV7-9, the J call TRBJ2-6; no firm D call. CDR1 and CDR2 (germline): SEHNR, FQNEAQ (reference sequence). V lost 5 bases and J 0 bases, leaving 11 bases between the germline ends. The CDR3 consists of 16 residues.

The rearrangement links TRBV7-9 to TRBJ1-5, with D tentatively TRBD1 (6 bases). Germline V gene data show CDR1 as SEHNR and CDR2 as FQNEAQ (reference sequence). The CDR3 loop spans 16 amino acids. V lost 5 bases and J lost 3, with 17 bases in between. The CDR3 reads CASSGRTEENNQPQHF. The CDR3 nucleotides are TGTGCCAGCAGCGGACGGACAGAAGAGAACAATCAGCCCCAGCATTTT.

V gene TRBV20-1 combines with J gene TRBJ1-2, with D tentatively TRBD1 (6 bases). V was shortened by 0 bases and J by 8 bases, with 19 bases between the two germline ends. Germline V gene lookup returns CDR1 DFQATT and CDR2 SNEGSKA (reference sequence). CDR3 length equals 15 residues. In DNA form, the CDR3 reads TGCAGTGCTAGAGATACATCGGGGGGCAGGGGAGGCTACACCTTC. Protein product: CSARDTSGGRGGYTF.

The rearrangement links TRBV20-1 to TRBJ2-1, with TRBD2 identical over 8 bases. V was clipped by 4 bases and J by 13 bases; unmatched bases: 30. CDR3 length: 19 amino acids. CDR1 and CDR2 from the germline V gene are DFQATT and SNEGSKA (reference sequence). CDR3 in DNA: TGCAGTGCTACGACACTTAGCGCGGGGGGCCCAATGGAATCAGAGACCCAGTTCTTC. It codes for CSATTLSAGGPMESETQFF.

V gene TRBV10-3 combines with J gene TRBJ2-2, with D hard to call. Germline V lookup: CDR1 ENHRY, CDR2 SYGVKD. The CDR3 loop spans 15 amino acids. Deletions cut 11 bases from V and 1 base from J, with 17 bases between. This CDR3 is CAVRSRFENTGELFF. The CDR3 bases are TGTGCCGTCCGGAGTCGGTTCGAGAACACCGGGGAGCTGTTTTTT.

This clonotype was picked up a small number of times. The chain couples TRBV7-8 to TRBJ2-3, with 8 bases matching TRBD2. Germline loops: CDR1 SGHVS, CDR2 FQNEAQ. V shed 5 bases, J shed 0 bases, and the junction held 16 bases outside the gene matches. The CDR3 covers 19 residues. The CDR3: CASSDNYLLGGVSTDTQYF. Written as DNA, the CDR3 is TGTGCCAGCAGCGACAACTACTTACTCGGGGGGGTTAGCACAGATACGCAGTATTTT.